This is a list of T cell receptor beta chains from one sample in a study of shared clonotypes between healthy human individuals. Clones were sequenced by immunoSEQ multiplex PCR, and TCRdb holds only the in-frame ones, with some missing. The sample shows under 2.5 million clones, roughly 90% of them seen only once. The sample consisted of naive CD4+ T cells from PBMCs. Receptor source: a man aged 18 to 30 in good health. Some clones in this sample may be carry-over from other donors' samples. Both conserved end residues are part of each CDR3. The D gene is left open where the match is weak. Clone size is not always given. Where it is, it says once, few, many or a class for expanded clones.

J gene | D gene | clone size | V gene | CDR3 DNA | CDR3 protein
TRBJ2-1 | TRBD2 | - | TRBV28 | TGTGCCAGCAGTGCCCCACTAGCGGTGACCTACAATGAGCAGTTCTTC | CASSAPLAVTYNEQFF
TRBJ1-1 | TRBD1 | - | TRBV6-5 | TGTGCCAGCAGTTACACCCCACAGGGGCCTGAAGCTTTCTTT | CASSYTPQGPEAFF
TRBJ1-4 | TRBD1 | once | TRBV6-6 | TGTGCCAGCAGCTACAGGGGGACAGGCCTGAACGAAAAACTGTTTTTT | CASSYRGTGLNEKLFF
TRBJ2-5 | TRBD1 | - | TRBV6-5 | TGTGCCAGCGGACAGGGGAAAGAGACCCAGTACTTC | CASGQGKETQYF
TRBJ1-1 | - | - | TRBV9 | TGTGCCAGCAGCGTAGATCAGGGGCCGGGCACTGAAGCTTTCTTT | CASSVDQGPGTEAFF
TRBJ1-1 | - | - | TRBV2 | TGTGCCAGCTACTTGGGGATGAACACTGAAGCTTTCTTT | CASYLGMNTEAFF
TRBJ2-2 | TRBD2 | - | TRBV4-1 | TGCGCCAGCAGCCCACCGGGACTAATAAACGGTGGGGAGCTGTTTTTT | CASSPPGLINGGELFF
TRBJ2-7 | TRBD1 | - | TRBV29-1 | TGCAGCGCCCGCGGACAGGGCAATAACGAGCAGTACTTC | CSARGQGNNEQYF
TRBJ1-4 | - | - | TRBV11-2 | TGTGCCAGCAGCTTAGTAGACGAAAAACTGTTTTTT | CASSLVDEKLFF
TRBJ1-5 | - | - | TRBV5-8 | TGTGCCAGCAGCAACTTGGGGAAGGGTCAGCCCCAGCATTTT | CASSNLGKGQPQHF
TRBJ1-3 | - | - | TRBV19 | TGTGCCAGTAGTTTATTGGGGCCAGGAAACACCATATATTTT | CASSLLGPGNTIYF